The clone carrying this T cell receptor (beta chain) was recorded a few times. Unmatched junction bases numbered 5, after V lost 5 bases and J lost 2 bases. Germline assignment: CDR1 MNHEY and CDR2 SMNVEV (reference sequence). This CDR3 region has 14 residues. The data were obtained in a study of blood T cells in healthy people across ages. Sample-barcoded 5' priming and a J-beta primer mix drove a second PCR of roughly 7 to 11 cycles. TCRdb redid the calling of the 5' RACE reads with MiXCR, one entry per CDR3 protein. The sample consists of 500,000 to 650,000 distinct CDR3 sequences, about 29% of them appearing once. These data also featured in a second study, about T cells of mothers and their children.

This clonotype was obtained from a boy aged 2-15 years in good health. This sequence joins TRBV27 and TRBJ2-5, with TRBD1 identical over 7 bases. What was sequenced was blood. CDR3: CASSRDRKQETQYF. Here the CDR3 DNA reads TGTGCCAGCAGTAGGGACAGAAAGCAAGAGACCCAGTACTTC.